The source of this TCR beta chain is a study of PD-1 blockade in classical Hodgkin lymphoma. Across the whole study: Nivolumab dosing for patients was 3 mg/kg, administered intravenously every 2 weeks.

All trial patients relapsed after autologous stem cell transplantation. On this clone itself: What it recognizes is unknown.

The study, taken as a whole, reports: CD4+ TCR diversity, unlike CD8+, climbed significantly by C4D1. Reports indicated that newly diagnosed patients had lower baseline TCR diversity than healthy donors did.

TCRdb's table, derived via immunoSEQ multiplex PCR, lists solely in-frame clones and lacks some. The profile shows about 12,000 clones, around nine tenths of them singletons. This receptor was identified in a human donor with classical Hodgkin lymphoma. Specimen: peripheral blood mononuclear cells (PBMCs), collected at baseline.

The CDR3 region is CASRLFSRGLYNEQFF. The CDR3 coding sequence is TGTGCCAGCCGTCTTTTCAGCAGGGGGCTTTACAATGAGCAGTTCTTC. The rearrangement links TRBV5-4 to TRBJ2-1; 8 nucleotides line up with TRBD1. J was trimmed by 4 bases and V by 7 bases; bases with no gene match: 13. Germline V CDR1 and CDR2: SGHNT, YYREEE (reference sequence). The CDR3 spans 16 residues.